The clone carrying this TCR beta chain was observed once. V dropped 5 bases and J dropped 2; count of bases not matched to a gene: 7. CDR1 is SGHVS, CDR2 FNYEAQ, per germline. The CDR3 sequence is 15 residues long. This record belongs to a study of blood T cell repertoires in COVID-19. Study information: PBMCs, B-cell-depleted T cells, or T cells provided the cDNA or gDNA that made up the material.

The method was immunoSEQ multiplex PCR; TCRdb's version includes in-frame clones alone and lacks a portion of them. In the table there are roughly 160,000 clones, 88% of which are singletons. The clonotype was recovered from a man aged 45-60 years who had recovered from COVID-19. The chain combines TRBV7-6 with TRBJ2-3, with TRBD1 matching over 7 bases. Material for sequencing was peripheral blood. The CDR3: CASSTRDSTTDTQYF. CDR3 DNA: TGTGCCAGCAGCACCCGGGACAGTACCACAGATACGCAGTATTTT.